This T cell receptor beta chain was sequenced for a study of identical twins. General study points: Invariant MAIT and iNKT cells could partly confound zero-insertion analyses.

The sample holds a few counts of this clonotype. Its antigen is as yet unknown. TCRdb reprocessed the 5' RACE reads with MiXCR, giving one entry per CDR3 protein. The data show hundreds of thousands of distinct CDR3 sequences, roughly 12% seen once. CDR1 SQVTM and CDR2 ANQGSEA come from the germline V gene. The CDR3 contains 13 residues. Trimming cost V 2 bases and J 4 bases, with 11 bases left between them. These data also featured in a second study, about yellow fever vaccine responses in identical twins.

The source is a woman in her late teens or twenties in good health. The sequencing sample was made of CD8+ T cells sorted from blood. The rearrangement uses TRBV29-1 and TRBJ1-2; the D is unclear. CDR3 nucleotide sequence: TGCAGCGTTGAAAGTGGCACTAGCTATGGCTACACCTTC. It specifies CSVESGTSYGYTF.